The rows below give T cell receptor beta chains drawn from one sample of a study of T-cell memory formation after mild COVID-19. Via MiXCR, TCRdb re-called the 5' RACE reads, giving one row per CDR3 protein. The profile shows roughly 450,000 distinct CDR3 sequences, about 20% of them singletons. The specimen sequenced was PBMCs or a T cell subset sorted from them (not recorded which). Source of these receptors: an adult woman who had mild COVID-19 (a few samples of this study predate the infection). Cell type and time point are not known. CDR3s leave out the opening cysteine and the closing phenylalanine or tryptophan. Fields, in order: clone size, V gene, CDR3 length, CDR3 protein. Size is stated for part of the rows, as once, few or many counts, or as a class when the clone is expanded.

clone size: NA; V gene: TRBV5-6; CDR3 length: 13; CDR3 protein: ASSYAGTGSNEQF
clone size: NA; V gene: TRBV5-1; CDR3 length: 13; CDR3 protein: ASSEQGSTGNTIY
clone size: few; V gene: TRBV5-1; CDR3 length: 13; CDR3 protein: ASSMRDRANSPLH
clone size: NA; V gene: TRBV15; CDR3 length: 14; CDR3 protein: ATSSLGRFGYNEQF
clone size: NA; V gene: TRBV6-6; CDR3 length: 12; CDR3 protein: ASSPEPRTETQY
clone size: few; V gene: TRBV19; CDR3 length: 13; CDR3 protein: ASSLGLAEPNEQF
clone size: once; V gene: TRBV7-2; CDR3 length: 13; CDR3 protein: ASSLVVQGSTEAF
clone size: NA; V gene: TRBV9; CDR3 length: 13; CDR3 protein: ASGPSGEAGNTIY
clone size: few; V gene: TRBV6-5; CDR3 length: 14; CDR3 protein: ASSAPPPRDFYEQY
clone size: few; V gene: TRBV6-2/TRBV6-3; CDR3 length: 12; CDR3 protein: ASSLQEVAGELF
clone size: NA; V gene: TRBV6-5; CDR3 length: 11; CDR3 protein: ASRTTGQPYYT
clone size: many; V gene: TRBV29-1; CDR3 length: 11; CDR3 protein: SVLGQDNYGYT
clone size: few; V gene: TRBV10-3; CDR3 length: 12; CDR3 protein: AISEVDRKYEQY
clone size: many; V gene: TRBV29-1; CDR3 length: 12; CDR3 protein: SVAGPTGVNEQF
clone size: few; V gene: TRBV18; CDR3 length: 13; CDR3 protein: ASSLRQGKADTQY
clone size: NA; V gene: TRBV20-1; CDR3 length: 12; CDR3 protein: SARDQRGNYGYT
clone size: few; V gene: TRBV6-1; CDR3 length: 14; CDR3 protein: ASSKRGGANTGELF
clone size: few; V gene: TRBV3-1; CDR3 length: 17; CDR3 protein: ASSPDLPGLIDFTDTQY
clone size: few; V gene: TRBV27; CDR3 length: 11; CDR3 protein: ASSFGGMDGYT
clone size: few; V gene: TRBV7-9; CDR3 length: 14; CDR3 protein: ASSSNRGGQQETQY
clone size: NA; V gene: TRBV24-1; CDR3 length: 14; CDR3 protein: ATSDRRRGRNYGYT
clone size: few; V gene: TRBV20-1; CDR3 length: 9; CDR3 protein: SAISLHTQY
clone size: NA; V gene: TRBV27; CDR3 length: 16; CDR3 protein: ASSSLFLSGVGANVLT
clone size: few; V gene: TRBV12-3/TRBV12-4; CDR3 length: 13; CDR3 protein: ASSLWRESNQPQH
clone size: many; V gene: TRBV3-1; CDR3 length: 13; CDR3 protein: ASSHGDTRNYGYT
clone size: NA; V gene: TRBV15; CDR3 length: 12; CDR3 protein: ATSRGRLNTEAF
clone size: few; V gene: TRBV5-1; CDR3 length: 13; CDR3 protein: ASSPVAGSTDTQY
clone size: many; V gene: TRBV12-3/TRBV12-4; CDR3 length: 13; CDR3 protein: ASSGERGSWETQY
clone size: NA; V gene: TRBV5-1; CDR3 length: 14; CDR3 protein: ASSLAPTGGGNEQF
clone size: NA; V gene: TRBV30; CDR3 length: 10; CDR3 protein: AWSVSSETQY
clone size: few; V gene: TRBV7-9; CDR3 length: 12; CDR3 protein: ASSTAAPLTKGY
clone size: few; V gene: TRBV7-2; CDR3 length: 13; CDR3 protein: ASSFFRGRYNEQF
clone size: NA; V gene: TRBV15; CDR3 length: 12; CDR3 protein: ATGQDWYQETQY
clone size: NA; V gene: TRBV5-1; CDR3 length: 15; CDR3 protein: ASTLGSGGASTDTQY
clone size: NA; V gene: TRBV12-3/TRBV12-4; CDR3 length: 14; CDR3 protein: ASSSLAGRGPYEQY
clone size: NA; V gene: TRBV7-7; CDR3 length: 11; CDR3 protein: ASSRTAKETQY
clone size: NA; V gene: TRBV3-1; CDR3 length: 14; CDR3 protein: ASSQAPGQLHNEQF
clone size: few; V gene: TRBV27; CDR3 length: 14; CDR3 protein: ASSFKGGWTKNIQY
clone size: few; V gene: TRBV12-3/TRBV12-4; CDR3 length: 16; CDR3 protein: ASSLGAGNGASSYEQY
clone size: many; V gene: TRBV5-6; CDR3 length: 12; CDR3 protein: ASSLGRWGETQY
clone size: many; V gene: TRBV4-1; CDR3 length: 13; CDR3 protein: ASSQVFGSEDGYT
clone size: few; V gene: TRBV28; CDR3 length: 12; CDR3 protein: ASSKIRGLETQY
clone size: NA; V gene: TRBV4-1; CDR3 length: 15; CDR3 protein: ASSPRQATASNQPQH
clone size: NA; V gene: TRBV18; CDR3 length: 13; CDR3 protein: ASSRTGKMDSPLH
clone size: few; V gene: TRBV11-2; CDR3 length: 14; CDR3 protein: ASSYPRAGVVEKLF
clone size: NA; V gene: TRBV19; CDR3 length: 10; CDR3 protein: ATRLGSTEAF